This TCR beta chain was observed in a study of blood T cell repertoires in COVID-19. On the study more broadly: Samples of COVID-19 (acute and convalescent) were obtained from the United States, Italy and Spain.

Sequencing used immunoSEQ multiplex PCR; TCRdb keeps in-frame clones, though not all of them. In the table there are roughly 160,000 clones, approximately 90% of which are singletons. The V gene end was trimmed by 4 bases and the J gene end by 3 bases; junction bases not matched to a gene: 5. Germline V CDR1 and CDR2: SGHTA, FQGTGA. This CDR3 contains 15 residues. V and J are TRBV7-3 and TRBJ2-3; 9 positions match TRBD1. The TCR sequence derives from a middle-aged man who had recovered from COVID-19. Sequenced material: peripheral blood. The DNA of the CDR3 is TGTGCCAGCAGCTCCCGGGACAGGGAGACAGATACGCAGTATTTT. This encodes CASSSRDRETDTQYF.